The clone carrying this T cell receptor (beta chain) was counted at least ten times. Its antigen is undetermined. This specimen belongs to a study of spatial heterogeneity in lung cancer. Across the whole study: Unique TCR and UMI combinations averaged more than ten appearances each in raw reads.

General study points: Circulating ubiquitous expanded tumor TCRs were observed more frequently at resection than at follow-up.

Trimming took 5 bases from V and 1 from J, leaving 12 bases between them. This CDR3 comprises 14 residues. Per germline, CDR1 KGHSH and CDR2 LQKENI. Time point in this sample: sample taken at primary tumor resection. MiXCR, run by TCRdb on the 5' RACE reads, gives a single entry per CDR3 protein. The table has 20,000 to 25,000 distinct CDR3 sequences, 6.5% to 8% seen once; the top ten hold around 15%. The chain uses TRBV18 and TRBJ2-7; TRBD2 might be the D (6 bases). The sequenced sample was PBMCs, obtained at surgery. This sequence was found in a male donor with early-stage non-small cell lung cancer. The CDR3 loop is CASSTREQSYEQYF. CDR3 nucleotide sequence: TGTGCCAGCTCAACCCGGGAGCAGTCCTACGAGCAGTACTTC. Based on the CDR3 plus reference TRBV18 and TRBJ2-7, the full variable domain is NAGVMQNPRHLVRRRGQEARLRCSPMKGHSHVYWYRQLPEEGLKFMVYLQKENIIDESGMPKERFSAEFPKEGPSILRIQQVVRGDSAAYFCASSTREQSYEQYFGPGTRLTVT.